This T cell receptor beta chain derives from a study of blood T cell repertoires in COVID-19 (dated by TCRdb to the early 2020s). For context, the study as a whole: Samples from collaborators originated in the United States, Italy and Spain and spanned both the acute and convalescent phases of COVID-19. A freely available public database, intended as a resource for researchers studying the immune response to SARS-CoV-2, is where the repertoires were released. The prospective study material was composed of cDNA or gDNA derived from T cells, B-cell-depleted T cells, or PBMCs. The sample metadata nearly always contained a de-identified subject ID, COVID-19 status, age in years and sex. The samples were drawn from the first 160 participants of the ongoing ImmuneRACE study and from roughly 1,300 subjects provided by 6 global collaborators. The dataset comprised deeply sampled blood TCRbeta repertoires from subjects exposed to, actively infected with, or recovered from COVID-19. Where available, HLA class I and class II types were taken from metadata supplied by the sample provider and were not determined by assay-based typing. Overall study outcomes, separate from this receptor: Clinical and demographic metadata were provided uncurated, with the amount varying by source and participant.

Notes on this clone: It has no known antigen specificity. There are no base qualities to consult, and no much larger clone falls within one base.

The CDR3 holds 15 amino acids from the cysteine to the phenylalanine. Only CDR3 DNA remains: 45 bases, in frame from the first base. Via the germline V gene, CDR1 is MNHNS and CDR2 SASEGT. V is pared back by 3 bases and J by 1 base, with 11 bases lying between the germline termini. Collaborating institutions collected whole blood in K2EDTA tubes following their own protocols. For TCRbeta analysis, collaborators shipped samples in one of three forms: frozen whole blood, isolated PBMCs, or DNA extracted from either of those sample types. TCRbeta CDR3 regions were amplified from genomic DNA using the immunoSEQ Assay, a bias-controlled multiplex PCR. The source study handled its data this way. Nucleated cell counts per sample were estimated from amplification of reference gene primers within the assay. Sequence reads were collapsed and filtered to measure the absolute abundance of every unique TCRbeta CDR3 rearrangement. For each sample, productive Simpson clonality was calculated as the square root of Simpson's diversity index over productive rearrangements. TCRdb limited this immuneACCESS table to in-frame rearrangements with V and J called. A share of clones is missing; checked studies link under half to unresolved V genes, and the rest is unexplained. V and J calls plus clone size are reproduced from that table; the DNA served to infer D and trimming. A total of roughly 40,000 clones appear in this sample, over 90% of them only once. 4.5% to 6.5% of the sample is taken by the ten largest.

The rearrangement joined TRBV6-1 to TRBJ2-3; a weak D assignment points to TRBD1 (5 bases agree). The TCR originated in a human donor in a cohort sampled during active COVID-19. The sequenced material came from peripheral blood. CDR3 loop: CASSDDSRRTDTQYF. The DNA is as follows: TGTGCCAGCAGTGACGACAGCCGACGCACAGATACGCAGTATTTT.